This is a list of T cell receptor beta chains from one sample in a study of shared clonotypes between healthy human individuals. Produced via immunoSEQ multiplex PCR; TCRdb's table is partial and in-frame only. The profile shows 2 million to 2.5 million clones, 80% to 95% of them singletons. The sample comprised naive CD4+ T cells from PBMCs. The receptors come from a man between 18 and 29 years old in good health. Some clones in this sample may be carry-over from other donors' samples. Each CDR3 is given with its conserved first and last residue. The order of the fields is J gene, D gene, V gene, clone size, CDR3 protein, CDR3 DNA. D genes are given only for firm matches. Only some rows state a clone size, as once, few, many or a class for expanded clones.

TRBJ2-3 - TRBV6-5 - CASRKLGASTDTQYF TGTGCCAGCAGAAAATTGGGGGCAAGCACAGATACGCAGTATTTT
TRBJ2-7 TRBD1 TRBV29-1 - CSASGEQGAQYF TGCAGCGCTTCGGGAGAACAGGGGGCGCAGTACTTC
TRBJ2-3 - TRBV14 - CASSQGSGDPQYF TGTGCCAGCAGCCAAGGATCGGGAGATCCGCAGTATTTT
TRBJ2-1 - TRBV7-9 - CASSTWPGNDYNEQFF TGTGCCAGCAGCACATGGCCGGGTAATGACTACAATGAGCAGTTCTTC
TRBJ2-3 TRBD2 TRBV4-1 - CASSQGVSGRSDTQYF TGCGCCAGCAGCCAAGGGGTTAGCGGGAGGTCAGATACGCAGTATTTT
TRBJ2-5 - TRBV6-6 - CASSSTAASETQYF TGTGCCAGCAGTTCCACCGCAGCGTCGGAGACCCAGTACTTC
TRBJ2-2 - TRBV11-2 - CASSLTLPPNTGELFF TGTGCCAGCAGCTTGACACTCCCCCCGAACACCGGGGAGCTGTTTTTT
TRBJ2-1 - TRBV7-2 few CASSLLTRSDEQFF TGTGCCAGCAGCTTATTGACTAGGTCCGATGAGCAGTTCTTC
TRBJ2-3 - TRBV29-1 - CSVPPGADTQYF TGCAGCGTCCCCCCAGGGGCAGATACGCAGTATTTT
TRBJ2-6 TRBD1 TRBV7-2 - CASSSGQGLISGANVLTF TGTGCCAGCAGCTCGGGACAGGGGTTGATTTCTGGGGCCAACGTCCTGACTTTC
TRBJ2-1 - TRBV5-1 - CASSLGLNEQFF TGCGCCAGCAGCTTGGGTCTCAATGAGCAGTTCTTC
TRBJ2-2 - TRBV5-1 - CASRLPDGPRELFF TGCGCCAGCAGACTCCCCGATGGGCCACGGGAGCTGTTTTTT
TRBJ1-4 TRBD1 TRBV15 - CAARTGREKLFF TGTGCCGCTCGGACAGGGAGGGAAAAACTGTTTTTT
TRBJ1-1 - TRBV6-5 few CASRVTAKNTEAFF TGTGCCAGCAGAGTTACGGCTAAGAACACTGAAGCTTTCTTT
TRBJ1-5 - TRBV2 - CASRDTHNQPQHF TGTGCCAGCAGGGACACGCACAATCAGCCCCAGCATTTT
TRBJ1-1 - TRBV18 - CASSPFISGNTEAFF TGTGCCAGCTCACCATTTATTTCGGGGAACACTGAAGCTTTCTTT
TRBJ2-7 TRBD1 TRBV7-2 - CASRPGQIYEQYF TGTGCCAGCAGGCCGGGACAGATTTACGAGCAGTACTTC
TRBJ2-1 - TRBV5-1 - CASSLRLIAAYNEQFF TGCGCCAGCAGCTTGCGACTTATAGCGGCATACAATGAGCAGTTCTTC
TRBJ1-1 - TRBV18 - CASSPRVRSPEGDTEAFF TGTGCCAGCTCACCAAGGGTTAGGAGCCCAGAGGGGGACACTGAAGCTTTCTTT
TRBJ2-5 TRBD2 TRBV18 - CASSPSSGSMRETQYF TGTGCCAGCTCACCATCTAGCGGGAGTATGCGAGAGACCCAGTACTTC
TRBJ2-5 - TRBV14 - CASSQGYVEGETQYF TGTGCCAGCAGCCAAGGTTACGTCGAGGGAGAGACCCAGTACTTC